Detailed here is one T cell receptor (beta chain). Clones were read by immunoSEQ multiplex PCR, and TCRdb kept only the in-frame ones, dropping some. The sample includes tens of thousands of clones, more than 85% of them seen just once. There are 16 residues in the CDR3. V was clipped by 1 base and J by 1 base, with 14 bases between them. The germline gives CDR1 SGHRS, CDR2 YFSETQ. The sample is drawn from a study of T cells in localized non-small cell lung cancer. This sequence joins TRBV5-1 and TRBJ1-1; D call uncertain. The sequences come from peripheral blood, collected before any cancer treatment. This receptor was obtained from a woman between 18 and 55 years old with stage III lung adenocarcinoma. The CDR3 sequence is CASSLSVGLTNTEAFF. The DNA of the CDR3 is TGCGCCAGCAGCTTGAGTGTCGGACTCACGAACACTGAAGCTTTCTTT.